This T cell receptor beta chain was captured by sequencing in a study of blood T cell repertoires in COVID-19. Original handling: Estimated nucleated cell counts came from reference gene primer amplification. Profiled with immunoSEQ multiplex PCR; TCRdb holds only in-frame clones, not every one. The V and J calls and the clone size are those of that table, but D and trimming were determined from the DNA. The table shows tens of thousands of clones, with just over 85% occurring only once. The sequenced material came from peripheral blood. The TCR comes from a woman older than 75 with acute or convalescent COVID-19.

In DNA, the CDR3 is TGTGCCAGCATGAGGGAGGGGAATAATGAAAAACTGTTTTTT. Its translation is CASMREGNNEKLFF. The chain joins TRBV2 to TRBJ1-4, with D possibly matching TRBD1 (5 bases). Trimming took 7 bases from V and 4 from J, leaving 13 bases between them. Germline lookup yields CDR1 SNHLY and CDR2 FYNNEI. The CDR3 spans 14 residues.